These T cell receptor beta chains were read from a single sample in a study of cytomegalovirus exposure and HLA in healthy donors. The data were produced by immunoSEQ multiplex PCR, yet TCRdb's version contains in-frame clones alone and is incomplete. This repertoire shows some 170,000 clones, roughly three quarters found once; its top ten account for around a tenth. The sample taken for sequencing was PBMCs. Receptors were obtained from a man aged 18 to 30 in good health and CMV-seropositive. Both conserved end residues are part of each CDR3. D genes are given only for firm matches. Not all rows give a size; the values are once, few, many and, for expanded clones, a class.

clone size	V gene	D gene	J gene	CDR3 DNA	CDR3 protein
NA	TRBV12-5	NA	TRBJ1-3	TGTGCTAGTGGTTTGGTCGGGTCTGGAAACACCATATATTTT	CASGLVGSGNTIYF
once	TRBV13	NA	TRBJ2-7	TGTGCCAGCAGCGAACACAGTGATGGTTACGAGCAGTACTTC	CASSEHSDGYEQYF
NA	TRBV27	TRBD1	TRBJ2-1	TGTGCCAGCAGTGAGGACAGGGACAATGAGCAGTTCTTC	CASSEDRDNEQFF
NA	TRBV5-1	TRBD1	TRBJ2-5	TGCGCCAGCAGCCGCTGGACAGGGGAGACCCAGTACTTC	CASSRWTGETQYF
NA	TRBV9	NA	TRBJ1-2	TGTGCCAGCAGCGTAGGAACAGGGGGCTACACCTTC	CASSVGTGGYTF
once	TRBV10-3	NA	TRBJ2-1	TGTGCCATCAGTGTTCTCTCCAATGAGCAGTTCTTC	CAISVLSNEQFF
few	TRBV10-1	NA	TRBJ1-3	TGCGCCAGCAGTGAGCGAGCGGATTTTGGAAACACCATATATTTT	CASSERADFGNTIYF
NA	TRBV5-4	NA	TRBJ1-4	TGTGCCAGCAGCTCCGGACTCCTACAGAATGAAAAACTGTTTTTT	CASSSGLLQNEKLFF
NA	TRBV5-6	TRBD1	TRBJ1-1	TGTGCCAGCAGCTGGGGGACAGGCACTGAAGCTTTCTTT	CASSWGTGTEAFF
NA	TRBV7-9	NA	TRBJ2-3	TGTGCCAGCAGCCCCGTCGGAGATACGCAGTATTTT	CASSPVGDTQYF
NA	TRBV6-1	NA	TRBJ2-7	TGTGCCAGCAGCGCCCCGGCGGGCTTTACCTACGAGCAGTACTTC	CASSAPAGFTYEQYF
NA	TRBV27	NA	TRBJ1-1	TGTGCCAGCAGTTCCAACAGGGATGGCACTGAAGCTTTCTTT	CASSSNRDGTEAFF
once	TRBV29-1	TRBD1	TRBJ2-2	TGCAGCGTCAGGACAGGGCGAACAGGCGGGGAGCTGTTTTTT	CSVRTGRTGGELFF
NA	TRBV6-5	NA	TRBJ1-1	TGTGCCAGCACCGCGGGTACTTTGAACACTGAAGCTTTCTTT	CASTAGTLNTEAFF
NA	TRBV2	TRBD1	TRBJ2-1	TGTGCCAGCAGCCTCGACAGGGGGACCAATGAGCAGTTCTTC	CASSLDRGTNEQFF
NA	TRBV6-5	NA	TRBJ1-2	TGTGCCAGCAGTTATGGCCCTCCCGGGGGCTACACCTTC	CASSYGPPGGYTF
NA	TRBV6-6	NA	TRBJ1-1	TGTGCCAGCAGCCCGCGGGGGGGAACTGAAGCTTTCTTT	CASSPRGGTEAFF
NA	TRBV15	TRBD1	TRBJ1-1	TGTGCCACCAGCATTGGGACAGATATGAACACTGAAGCTTTCTTT	CATSIGTDMNTEAFF
NA	TRBV5-6	NA	TRBJ2-3	TGTGCCAGCAGCTTGTGGGGAGCAGCAGATACGCAGTATTTT	CASSLWGAADTQYF
NA	TRBV27	NA	TRBJ1-1	TGTGCCAGCAGTTTTTCTCCTTCAGTTGAAGCTTTCTTT	CASSFSPSVEAFF
once	TRBV4-3	TRBD1	TRBJ1-6	TGCGCCAGCAGCCCCGGGGAGGGACAGGGGGCTTCACCCCTCCACTTT	CASSPGEGQGASPLHF
NA	TRBV5-5	TRBD1	TRBJ1-2	TGTGCCAGCGTAAAAAGCAGGGGGGCTGAGAGCTATGGCTACACCTTC	CASVKSRGAESYGYTF
NA	TRBV7-9	NA	TRBJ2-7	TGTGCCAGCAGCTTAGCAGGGGCGCGATCCTACGAGCAGTACTTC	CASSLAGARSYEQYF
NA	TRBV29-1	NA	TRBJ1-2	TGCAGCGTGGGGGCTAGGGAGGGCGGCTACACCTTC	CSVGAREGGYTF
NA	TRBV4-3	TRBD1	TRBJ1-2	TGCGCCAGCAGCCAAGATCAGACAGGGAGCTATGGCTACACCTTC	CASSQDQTGSYGYTF
NA	TRBV19	NA	TRBJ1-1	TGTGCCAGTAGTATCGGCAGGGGTGCCACTGAAGCTTTCTTT	CASSIGRGATEAFF
NA	TRBV30	TRBD1	TRBJ1-2	TGTGCCTGGAGTCAACAGGGGTTCAACTATGGCTACACCTTC	CAWSQQGFNYGYTF
NA	TRBV18	NA	TRBJ1-2	TGTGCCAGCTCATCCAGACAGGTGCAGATGGGCTACACCTTC	CASSSRQVQMGYTF
once	TRBV6-1	NA	TRBJ2-1	TGTGCCAGCAGTGTTGAGCGGACGGAAGGGAATGAGCAGTTCTTC	CASSVERTEGNEQFF
NA	TRBV5-6	NA	TRBJ1-2	TGTGCCAGCAGCCAGAGGTATGGCTACACCTTC	CASSQRYGYTF
NA	TRBV5-6	NA	TRBJ2-7	TGTGCCAGCAGCTTGGGGGGACACGGGCCCCGGGAGCAGTACTTC	CASSLGGHGPREQYF
NA	TRBV10-3	NA	TRBJ1-3	TGTGCCACTCAAGCCATACAGGGAACTGGAAACACCATATATTTT	CATQAIQGTGNTIYF
NA	TRBV6-1	NA	TRBJ2-5	TGTGCCAGTGAAAGGGAGATGCATGGGTGGGAGCAGTACTTC	CASEREMHGWEQYF
NA	TRBV4-1	NA	TRBJ1-2	TGCGCCAGCAGCCAAGCGGATCAGGGAGGCTACACCTTC	CASSQADQGGYTF
NA	TRBV2	TRBD2	TRBJ2-5	TGTGCCAGCAGTGAAGGTCCGGGACTAGCGGAGACCCAGTACTTC	CASSEGPGLAETQYF
NA	TRBV7-3	NA	TRBJ1-1	TGTGCCAGCAGCCAATCTAAGGGGCAGGGTGAAGCTTTCTTT	CASSQSKGQGEAFF
NA	TRBV25-1	NA	TRBJ2-1	TGTGCCAGCAGTAGAGCAGGGCTATCCTACAATGAGCAGTTCTTC	CASSRAGLSYNEQFF
few	TRBV19	NA	TRBJ1-4	TGTGCCAGTAGTACCGACACGGCCCGGAGGGGCTCGTATGAAAAACTGTTTTTT	CASSTDTARRGSYEKLFF
NA	TRBV7-9	TRBD1	TRBJ1-1	TGTGCCAGCAGCCAACAGGGGGGAACTGAAGCTTTCTTT	CASSQQGGTEAFF
NA	TRBV2	NA	TRBJ2-3	TGTGCCAGCGGGGGGGCTAGCGGACCTCACACAGATACGCAGTATTTT	CASGGASGPHTDTQYF
few	TRBV13	NA	TRBJ1-4	TGTGCCAGCAGCTTGAGAGGGCGAGGTGAAAAACTGTTTTTT	CASSLRGRGEKLFF